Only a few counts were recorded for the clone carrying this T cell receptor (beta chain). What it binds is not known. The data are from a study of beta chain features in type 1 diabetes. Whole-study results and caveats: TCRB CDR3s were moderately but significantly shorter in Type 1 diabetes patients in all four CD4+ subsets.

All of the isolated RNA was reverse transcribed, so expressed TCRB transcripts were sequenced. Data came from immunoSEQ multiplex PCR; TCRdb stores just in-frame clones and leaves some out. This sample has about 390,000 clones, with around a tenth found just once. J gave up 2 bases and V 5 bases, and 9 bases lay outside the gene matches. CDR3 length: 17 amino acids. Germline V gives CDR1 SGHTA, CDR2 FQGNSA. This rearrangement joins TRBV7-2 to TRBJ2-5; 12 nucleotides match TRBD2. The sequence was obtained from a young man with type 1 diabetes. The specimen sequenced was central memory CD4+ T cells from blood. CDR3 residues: CASSPWLAGGSQETQYF. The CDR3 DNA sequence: TGTGCCAGCAGCCCCTGGCTAGCGGGAGGGTCACAAGAGACCCAGTACTTC.